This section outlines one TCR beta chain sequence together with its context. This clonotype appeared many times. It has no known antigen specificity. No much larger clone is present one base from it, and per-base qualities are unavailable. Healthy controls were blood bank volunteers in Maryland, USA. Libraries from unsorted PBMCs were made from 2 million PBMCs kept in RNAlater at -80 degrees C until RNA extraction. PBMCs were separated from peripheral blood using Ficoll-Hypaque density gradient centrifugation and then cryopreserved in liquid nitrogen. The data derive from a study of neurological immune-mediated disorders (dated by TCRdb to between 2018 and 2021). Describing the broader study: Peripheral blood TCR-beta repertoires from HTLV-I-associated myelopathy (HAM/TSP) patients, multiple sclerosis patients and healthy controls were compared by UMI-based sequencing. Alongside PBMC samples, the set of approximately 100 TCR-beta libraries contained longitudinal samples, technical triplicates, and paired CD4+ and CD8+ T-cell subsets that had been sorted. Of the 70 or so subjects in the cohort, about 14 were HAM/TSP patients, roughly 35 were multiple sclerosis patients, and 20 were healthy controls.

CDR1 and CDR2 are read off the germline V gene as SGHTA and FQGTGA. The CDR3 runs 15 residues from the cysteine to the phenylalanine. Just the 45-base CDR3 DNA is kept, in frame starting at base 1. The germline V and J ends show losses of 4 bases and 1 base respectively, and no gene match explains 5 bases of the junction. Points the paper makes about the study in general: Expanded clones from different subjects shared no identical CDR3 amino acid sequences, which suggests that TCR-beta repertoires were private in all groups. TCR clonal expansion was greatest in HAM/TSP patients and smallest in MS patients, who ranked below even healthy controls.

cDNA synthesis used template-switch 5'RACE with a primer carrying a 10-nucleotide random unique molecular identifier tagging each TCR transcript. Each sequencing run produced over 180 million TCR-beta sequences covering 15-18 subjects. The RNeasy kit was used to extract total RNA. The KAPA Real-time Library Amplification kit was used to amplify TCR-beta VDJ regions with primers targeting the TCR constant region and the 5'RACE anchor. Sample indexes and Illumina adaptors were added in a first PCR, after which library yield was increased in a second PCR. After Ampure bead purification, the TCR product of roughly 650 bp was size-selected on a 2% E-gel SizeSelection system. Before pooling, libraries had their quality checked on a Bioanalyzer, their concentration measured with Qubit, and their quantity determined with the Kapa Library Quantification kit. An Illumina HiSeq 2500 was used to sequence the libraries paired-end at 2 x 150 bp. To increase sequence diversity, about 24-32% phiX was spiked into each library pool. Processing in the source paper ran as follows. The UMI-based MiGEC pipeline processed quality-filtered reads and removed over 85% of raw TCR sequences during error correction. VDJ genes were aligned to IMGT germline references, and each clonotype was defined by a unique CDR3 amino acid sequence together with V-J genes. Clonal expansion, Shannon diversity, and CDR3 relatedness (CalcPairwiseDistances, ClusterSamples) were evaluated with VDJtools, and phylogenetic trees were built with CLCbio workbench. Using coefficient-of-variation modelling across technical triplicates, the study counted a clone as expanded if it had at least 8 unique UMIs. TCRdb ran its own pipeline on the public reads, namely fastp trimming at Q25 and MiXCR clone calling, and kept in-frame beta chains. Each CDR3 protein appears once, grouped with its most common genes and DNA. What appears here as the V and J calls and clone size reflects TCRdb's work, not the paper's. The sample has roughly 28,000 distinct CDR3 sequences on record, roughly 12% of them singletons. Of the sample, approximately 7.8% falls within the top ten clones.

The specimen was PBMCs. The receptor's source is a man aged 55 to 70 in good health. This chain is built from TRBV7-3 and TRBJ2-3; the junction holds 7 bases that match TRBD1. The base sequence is TGTGCCAGCAGCTGGACAGGAGGTGGCACAGATACGCAGTATTTT. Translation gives CASSWTGGGTDTQYF.